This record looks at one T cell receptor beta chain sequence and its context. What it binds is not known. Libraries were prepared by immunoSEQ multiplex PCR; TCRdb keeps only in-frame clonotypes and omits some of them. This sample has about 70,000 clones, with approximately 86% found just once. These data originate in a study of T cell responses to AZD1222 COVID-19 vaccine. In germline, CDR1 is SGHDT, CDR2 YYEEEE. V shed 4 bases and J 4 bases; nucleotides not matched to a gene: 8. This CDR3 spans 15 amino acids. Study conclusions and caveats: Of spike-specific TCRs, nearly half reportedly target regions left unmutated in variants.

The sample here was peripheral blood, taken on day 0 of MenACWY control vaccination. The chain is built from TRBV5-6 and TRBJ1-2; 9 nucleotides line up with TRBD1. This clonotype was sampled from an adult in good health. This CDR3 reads CASSPLDRGTYGYTF. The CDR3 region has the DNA TGTGCCAGCAGCCCCTTGGACAGGGGTACCTATGGCTACACCTTC.